This entry is about one T cell receptor (beta chain). Its matching antigen is unknown. This record belongs to a study of shared clonotypes between healthy human individuals. Overall study: A couple of female and a few male donors aged 18 to 49 were enrolled. Notes on the study in general: Rarefaction gave evidence that sorted-subset sequencing remained incomplete despite large depth.

Each subset's genomic DNA was split evenly across several immunoSEQ plates. Sequencing was performed with immunoSEQ multiplex PCR; in TCRdb, only in-frame clones are kept and a portion is missing. The table lists under 600,000 clones, about 98% of them singletons. Naive CD8 cells comprised CD45RO-negative, CCR7-positively selected cells, excluding terminally differentiated effector memory CD45RA+ cells. Between the trimmed V and J ends, which lost 3 bases and 4 bases, there was a span of 10 bases. This CDR3 region has 13 residues. Germline CDR1 reads SGHRS; CDR2 reads YFSETQ. This rearrangement joins TRBV5-1 to TRBJ1-1; no clear D. The sample consisted of naive CD8+ T cells sorted from blood. The clonotype comes from a young man in good health. This chain's CDR3 is CASSSPVGTEAFF. CDR3 coding DNA: TGCGCCAGCAGCTCACCGGTGGGCACTGAAGCTTTCTTT.